Each of the 11 T cell receptor beta chains below was sequenced from the same sample in a study of tissue T cells after allogeneic stem cell transplantation. Produced via immunoSEQ multiplex PCR; TCRdb's table is partial and in-frame only. The data hold about 850 clones, with 49% observed a single time. The sample in question was blood, obtained at autopsy. Receptors were obtained from a female patient aged 40 to 70 with steroid-refractory graft-versus-host disease after an allogeneic stem cell transplant. Some T cells may be supplied by the graft donor.

The gene calls are TRBV6-2 or TRBV6-3 and TRBJ1-3, with TRBD1 as a possible D gene (6 bases). Germline V lookup: CDR1 MNHEY, CDR2 SVGEGT. The CDR3 totals 17 residues. The V end was cut by 1 base, the J end by 0 bases, with 13 bases between. CDR3 DNA sequence: TGTGCCAGCAGTTACTTCGGGGGGGCCTTCTCTGGAAACACCATATATTTT. Its protein product is CASSYFGGAFSGNTIYF.

The chain links TRBV4-1 to TRBJ2-7; 7 bases map to TRBD2. Germline V CDR1 and CDR2: MGHRA, YSYEKL. The V gene end was trimmed by 3 bases and the J gene end by 4 bases; junction bases not matched to a gene: 6. This CDR3 region has 14 residues. The DNA for the CDR3 is TGCGCCAGCAGCCATCGACTAGCTTCTTACGAGCAGTACTTC. Protein sequence: CASSHRLASYEQYF.

The chain employs TRBV27 and TRBJ1-6; D unresolved. CDR3 length: 15 residues. Per germline, CDR1 MNHEY and CDR2 SMNVEV (reference sequence). Between the trimmed V and J ends, which lost 4 bases and 7 bases, there was a span of 14 bases. CDR3 sequence: CASSSPRAPNSPLHF. CDR3 bases: TGTGCCAGCAGTTCACCCCGGGCACCCAATTCACCCCTCCACTTT.

The chain carries TRBV5-5 and TRBJ1-3; D remains unclear. The CDR3 spans 14 residues. Germline CDR1 SGHKS, CDR2 YYEKEE (reference sequence). Trimming stripped 0 bases from V and 1 base from J, with 5 bases between. The CDR3 protein is CASSLAGSGNTIYF. The CDR3 nucleotides read TGTGCCAGCAGCTTGGCGGGGTCTGGAAACACCATATATTTT.

This sequence joins TRBV5-1 and TRBJ1-4; TRBD1 aligns across 7 bases. This CDR3 contains 14 residues. V was pared by 0 bases and J by 8 bases, with 4 bases of the junction left unmatched. Per germline, CDR1 SGHRS and CDR2 YFSETQ. The CDR3 protein is CASSLEGGVEKLFF. CDR3 nucleotides: TGCGCCAGCAGCTTGGAAGGGGGCGTAGAAAAACTGTTTTTT.

The chain carries TRBV6-5 and TRBJ1-5; no reliable D call. The CDR3 has 15 amino acids. Germline V gives CDR1 MNHEY, CDR2 SVGAGI. Trimming cost V 0 bases and J 1 base, with 7 bases left between them. This CDR3 reads CASSYSGRSNQPQHF. Written as DNA, the CDR3 is TGTGCCAGCAGTTACTCCGGCAGAAGCAATCAGCCCCAGCATTTT.

This chain uses TRBV27 with TRBJ2-1, with 9 bases lining up with TRBD2. This CDR3 contains 14 residues. CDR1 is MNHEY and CDR2 is SMNVEV in the germline V gene (reference sequence). V was clipped by 5 bases and J by 7 bases; unmatched bases: 6. The CDR3 protein is CASSLGLARNEQFF. The CDR3 DNA is TGTGCCAGCAGTCTCGGACTAGCGAGGAATGAGCAGTTCTTC.

This clone qualifies as large (0.1 to 1%). The genes are TRBV4-1 and TRBJ2-7; no clear D. Per the germline V gene, CDR1 is MGHRA and CDR2 is YSYEKL. V was cut by 0 bases and J by 2 bases, with 14 bases left in between. CDR3 length equals 16 residues. CDR3 residues: CASSQDPSGRAYEQYF. As DNA, the CDR3 is TGCGCCAGCAGCCAAGATCCTTCCGGCAGAGCCTACGAGCAGTACTTC.

This chain's CDR3 is CASDSGTSGYEQYF. The CDR3 DNA reads as TGTGCCAGCGATTCCGGGACTAGCGGCTACGAGCAGTACTTC. This chain uses TRBV6-5 with TRBJ2-7; 11 nucleotides match TRBD2. Looked up from germline, CDR1 is MNHEY and CDR2 is SVGAGI. The trim removed 8 bases at V and 3 bases at J, leaving 6 bases unmatched. This CDR3 region has 14 residues.

The chain is built from TRBV9 and TRBJ2-1; D not certain. Germline-derived CDR1 and CDR2 are SGDLS and YYNGEE. CDR3 size: 10 residues. V was clipped by 7 bases and J by 9 bases, with 8 bases between them. In DNA, the CDR3 is TGTGCCAGCGGCTTAGGTGAGCAGTTCTTC. As protein: CASGLGEQFF. Variable domain in full (rest from reference TRBV9 and TRBJ2-1): DSGVTQTPKHLITATGQRVTLRCSPRSGDLSVYWYQQSLDQGLQFLIQYYNGEERAKGNILERFSAQQFPDLHSELNLSSLELGDSALYFCASGLGEQFFGPGTRLTVL.

By share of the sample, this clone is large. J is TRBJ2-5 and V is TRBV9; perhaps TRBD2 as D (6 bases). The CDR3 totals 15 residues. V dropped 0 bases and J dropped 4 bases, with 13 bases sitting between them. The V gene's germline CDR1 is SGDLS and CDR2 YYNGEE. CDR3 in amino acids: CASSVGGAQGETQYF. CDR3 DNA sequence: TGTGCCAGCAGCGTAGGCGGGGCCCAGGGAGAGACCCAGTACTTC.